These 8 T cell receptor beta chains were all obtained from the same sample, sequenced in a study of beta chain features in type 1 diabetes. The investigators reverse transcribed all of the isolated RNA, so they sequenced expressed TCRB transcripts. Sequenced by immunoSEQ multiplex PCR; TCRdb stores in-frame clones only, minus some. The sample carries under 800,000 clones, roughly a sixth recorded once. The sample was naive CD4+ T cells from blood. Receptors originate from a man aged 18 to 35 in good health.

This clone was detected only a few times. The V and J genes are TRBV6-1 and TRBJ2-7; 8 bases map to TRBD1. CDR1 is MNHNS and CDR2 is SASEGT in the germline V gene. This CDR3 spans 15 amino acids. Trimming cost V 4 bases and J 3 bases; bases outside gene matches: 8. The CDR3 loop reads CASSVTGQVDYEQYF. The CDR3 nucleotides are TGTGCCAGCAGTGTAACGGGACAGGTGGACTACGAGCAGTACTTC.

The chain carries TRBV5-1 and TRBJ2-1; tentative D call: TRBD1 (6 bases). Trimming took 5 bases from V and 6 from J, leaving 15 bases between them. CDR3 size: 14 residues. The germline CDR1 and CDR2 sequences are SGHRS and YFSETQ. The DNA for the CDR3 is TGCGCCAGCAGTCCGGGACATCGCTCCAATGAGCAGTTCTTC. Its translation is CASSPGHRSNEQFF.

This clone has more than one count but fewer than ten. This rearrangement joins TRBV9 to TRBJ1-4; tentative D call: TRBD1 (6 bases). The CDR3 is made up of 16 amino acids. Looked up from germline, CDR1 is SGDLS and CDR2 is YYNGEE. Trimming left V 5 bases short and J 7 bases short, with 21 bases between. The CDR3 nucleotides read TGTGCCAGCAGTGCCCCGGCCCCCGGGGGCGTTGAAAAACTGTTTTTT. Protein product: CASSAPAPGGVEKLFF.

This clone came up a few times. The CDR3 DNA follows: TGTGCCATCCGGGGGGCCCGTGAGCAGTTCTTC. It translates to CAIRGAREQFF. The chain recombines TRBV2 with TRBJ2-1; possibly TRBD2 for D (7 bases). Per the germline V gene, CDR1 is SNHLY and CDR2 is FYNNEI. V was pared by 10 bases and J by 9 bases, with 13 bases between. The CDR3 contains 11 residues.

V and J are TRBV28 and TRBJ1-5, with unresolved D. The CDR3 extends over 14 amino acids. Germline CDR1 is MDHEN and CDR2 is SYDVKM. V lost 5 bases, J lost 2 bases, and 10 bases lay in between. CDR3 protein: CASSLLLGNQPQHF. DNA of the CDR3: TGTGCCAGCAGTCTCCTGTTGGGCAATCAGCCCCAGCATTTT.

The chain couples TRBV7-6 to TRBJ2-5, with 11 bases matching TRBD1. The CDR3 contains 15 residues. Germline CDR1 and CDR2: SGHVS and FNYEAQ. V gave up 4 bases and J gave up 5 bases; unmatched junction bases: 6. The CDR3 loop reads CASSSPDRGQETQYF. The CDR3 nucleotides read TGTGCCAGCAGCTCTCCGGACAGGGGGCAGGAGACCCAGTACTTC.

The chain carries TRBV5-1 and TRBJ1-2; a weak D match, TRBD1 (6 bases). The CDR3 totals 14 residues. V was pared by 4 bases and J by 8 bases, with 18 bases between. The germline gives CDR1 SGHRS, CDR2 YFSETQ. CDR3 nucleotide sequence: TGCGCCAGCAGCGACGGGGCAGGGGCTAGCGGCTACACCTTC. Protein product: CASSDGAGASGYTF. The variable domain in full, with the rest retrieved from reference TRBV5-1 and TRBJ1-2, is KAGVTQTPRYLIKTRGQQVTLSCSPISGHRSVSWYQQTPGQGLQFLFEYFSETQRNKGNFPGRFSGRQFSNSRSEMNVSTLELGDSALYLCASSDGAGASGYTFGSGTRLTVV.

As DNA, the CDR3 is TGCAGCGTTGCGCCCGGGACAGGGGGCAATGAGCAGTTCTTC. Translated: CSVAPGTGGNEQFF. This chain uses TRBV29-1 with TRBJ2-1; 11 bases are a match to TRBD1. The J segment lost 6 bases and the V segment lost 4 bases, leaving 5 bases of the junction unmatched. The CDR3 contains 14 residues. Per germline, CDR1 SQVTM and CDR2 ANQGSEA.